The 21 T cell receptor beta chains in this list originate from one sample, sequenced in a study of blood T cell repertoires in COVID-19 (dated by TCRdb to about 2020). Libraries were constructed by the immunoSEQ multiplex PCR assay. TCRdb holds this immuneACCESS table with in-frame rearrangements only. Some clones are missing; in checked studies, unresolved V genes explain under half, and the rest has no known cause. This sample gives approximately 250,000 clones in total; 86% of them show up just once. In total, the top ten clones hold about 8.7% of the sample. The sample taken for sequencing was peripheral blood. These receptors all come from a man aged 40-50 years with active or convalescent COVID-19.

CDR3 sequence (DNA): TGTGCCAGCAGCTTAGCGTTGGGCCTAAGCGGAGGGGAGCAGTACTTC. Translated: CASSLALGLSGGEQYF. V is TRBV7-9 and J is TRBJ2-7, with a possible D match to TRBD2 (6 bases). V lost 0 bases to trimming and J lost 7 bases, with 19 bases between them. Germline V gives CDR1 SEHNR, CDR2 FQNEAQ (reference sequence). The CDR3 loop spans 16 amino acids.

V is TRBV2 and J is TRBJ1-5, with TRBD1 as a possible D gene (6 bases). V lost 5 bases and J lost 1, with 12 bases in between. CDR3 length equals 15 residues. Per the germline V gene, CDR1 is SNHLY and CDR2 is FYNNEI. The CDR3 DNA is TGTGCCAGCAGTTACAGGGTGGGGAGCAATCAGCCCCAGCATTTT. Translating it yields CASSYRVGSNQPQHF.

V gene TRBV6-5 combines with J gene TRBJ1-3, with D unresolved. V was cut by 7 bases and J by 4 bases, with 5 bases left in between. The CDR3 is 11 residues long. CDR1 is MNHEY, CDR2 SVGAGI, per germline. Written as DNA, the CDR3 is TGTGCCAGCATTCTAGGAAACACCATATATTTT. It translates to CASILGNTIYF.

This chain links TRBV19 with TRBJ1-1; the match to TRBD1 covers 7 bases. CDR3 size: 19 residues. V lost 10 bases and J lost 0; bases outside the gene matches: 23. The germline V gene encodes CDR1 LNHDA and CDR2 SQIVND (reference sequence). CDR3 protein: CATRGQTTLLTGMNTEAFF. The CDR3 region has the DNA TGTGCCACGAGGGGACAGACGACACTACTTACAGGAATGAACACTGAAGCTTTCTTT.

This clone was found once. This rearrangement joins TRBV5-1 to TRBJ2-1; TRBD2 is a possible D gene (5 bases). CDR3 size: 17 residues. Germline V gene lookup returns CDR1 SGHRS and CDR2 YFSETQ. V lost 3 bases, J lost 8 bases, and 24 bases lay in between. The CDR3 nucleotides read TGCGCCAGCAGCTCCCAACTCCGAGGGAGCATGGAAGATGAGCAGTTCTTC. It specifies CASSSQLRGSMEDEQFF. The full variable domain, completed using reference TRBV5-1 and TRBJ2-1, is KAGVTQTPRYLIKTRGQQVTLSCSPISGHRSVSWYQQTPGQGLQFLFEYFSETQRNKGNFPGRFSGRQFSNSRSEMNVSTLELGDSALYLCASSSQLRGSMEDEQFFGPGTRLTVL.

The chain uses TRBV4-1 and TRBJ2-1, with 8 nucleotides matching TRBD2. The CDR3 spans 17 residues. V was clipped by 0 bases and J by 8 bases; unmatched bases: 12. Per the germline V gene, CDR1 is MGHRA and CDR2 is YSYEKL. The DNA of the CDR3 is TGCGCCAGCAGCCAAGACGCCGGGGTCGGGGGGGTCTATGAGCAGTTCTTC. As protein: CASSQDAGVGGVYEQFF.

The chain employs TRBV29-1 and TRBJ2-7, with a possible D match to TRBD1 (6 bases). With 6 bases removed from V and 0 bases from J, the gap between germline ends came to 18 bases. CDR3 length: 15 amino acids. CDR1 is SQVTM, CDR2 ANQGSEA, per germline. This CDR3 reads CSVEGDGMSSYEQYF. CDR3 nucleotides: TGCAGCGTCGAGGGGGACGGGATGAGCTCCTACGAGCAGTACTTC.

The CDR3 bases are TGTGCCAGTAGCGGACAGGCCAACAATCAGCCCCAGCATTTT. Translating gives CASSGQANNQPQHF. This chain connects TRBV19 to TRBJ1-5; 7 bases map to TRBD1. Germline assignment: CDR1 LNHDA and CDR2 SQIVND (reference sequence). With V trimmed by 6 bases and J by 3 bases, 5 bases remained unmatched. The CDR3 is 14 residues long. The full variable domain, its missing parts supplied by reference TRBV19 and TRBJ1-5, is DGGITQSPKYLFRKEGQNVTLSCEQNLNHDAMYWYRQDPGQGLRLIYYSQIVNDFQKGDIAEGYSVSREKKESFPLTVTSAQKNPTAFYLCASSGQANNQPQHFGDGTRLSIL.

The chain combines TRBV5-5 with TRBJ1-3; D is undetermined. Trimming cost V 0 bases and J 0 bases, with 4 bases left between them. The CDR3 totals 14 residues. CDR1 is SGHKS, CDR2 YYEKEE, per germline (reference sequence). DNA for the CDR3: TGTGCCAGCAGCTTGGACAGCTCTGGAAACACCATATATTTT. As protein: CASSLDSSGNTIYF.

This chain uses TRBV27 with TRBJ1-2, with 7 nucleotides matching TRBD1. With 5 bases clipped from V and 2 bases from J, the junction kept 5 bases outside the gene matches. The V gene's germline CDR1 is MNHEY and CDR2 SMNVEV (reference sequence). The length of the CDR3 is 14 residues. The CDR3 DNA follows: TGTGCCAGCAGTACCCGACAGGGAAACTATGGCTACACCTTC. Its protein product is CASSTRQGNYGYTF.

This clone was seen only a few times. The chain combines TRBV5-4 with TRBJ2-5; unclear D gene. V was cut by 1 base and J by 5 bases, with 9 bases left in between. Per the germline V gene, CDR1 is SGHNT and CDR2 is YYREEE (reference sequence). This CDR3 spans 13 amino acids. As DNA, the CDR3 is TGTGCCAGCAGCTTGCGTGTAGAGGAGACCCAGTACTTC. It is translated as CASSLRVEETQYF.

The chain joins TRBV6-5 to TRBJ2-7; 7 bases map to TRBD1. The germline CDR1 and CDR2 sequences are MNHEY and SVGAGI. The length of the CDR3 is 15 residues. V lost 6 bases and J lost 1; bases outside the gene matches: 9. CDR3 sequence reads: CASRPTGTESYEQYF. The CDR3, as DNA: TGTGCCAGCAGACCCACCGGGACAGAATCCTACGAGCAGTACTTC.

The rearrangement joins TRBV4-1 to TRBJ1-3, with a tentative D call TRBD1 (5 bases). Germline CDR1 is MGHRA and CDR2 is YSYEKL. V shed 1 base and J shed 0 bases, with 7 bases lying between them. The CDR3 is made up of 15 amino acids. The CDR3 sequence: CASSQGRGSGNTIYF. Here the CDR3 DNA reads TGCGCCAGCAGCCAAGGTAGGGGCTCTGGAAACACCATATATTTT.

The CDR3 reads CASSQVWTGPEKLFF. DNA of the CDR3: TGCGCCAGCAGCCAAGTCTGGACAGGTCCAGAAAAACTGTTTTTT. J is TRBJ1-4 and V is TRBV4-1; 7 nucleotides line up with TRBD1. V dropped 1 base and J dropped 8; count of bases not matched to a gene: 7. The V gene's germline CDR1 is MGHRA and CDR2 YSYEKL. This CDR3 has 15 amino acids.

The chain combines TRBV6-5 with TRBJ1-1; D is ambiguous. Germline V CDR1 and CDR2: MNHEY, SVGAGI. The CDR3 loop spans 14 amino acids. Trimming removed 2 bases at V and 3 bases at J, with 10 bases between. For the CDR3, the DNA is TGTGCCAGCAGTTACGATAGACTGGACACTGAAGCTTTCTTT. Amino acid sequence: CASSYDRLDTEAFF.

The CDR3 loop is CASESPGIEYGYTF. CDR3 sequence (DNA): TGTGCCAGCGAATCTCCGGGTATCGAGTATGGCTACACCTTC. The gene calls are TRBV28 and TRBJ1-2; D ambiguous. Per the germline V gene, CDR1 is MDHEN and CDR2 is SYDVKM. The CDR3 has 14 amino acids. Trimming removed 8 bases at V and 5 bases at J, with 18 bases between.

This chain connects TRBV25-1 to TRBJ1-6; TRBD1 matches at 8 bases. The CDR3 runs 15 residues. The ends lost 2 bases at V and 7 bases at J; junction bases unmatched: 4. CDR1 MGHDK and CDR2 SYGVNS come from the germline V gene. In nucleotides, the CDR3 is TGTGCCAGCAGTGAAGAGGACAGGGTCAATTCACCCCTCCACTTT. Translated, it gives CASSEEDRVNSPLHF.

The DNA for the CDR3 is TGTGCCAGCAGTTACGGACAGGGGACCTCGGGCTATGGCTACACCTTC. Protein: CASSYGQGTSGYGYTF. The rearrangement joins TRBV6-5 to TRBJ1-2; 9 bases are a match to TRBD1. Unmatched junction bases numbered 8, after V lost 2 bases and J lost 4 bases. The length of the CDR3 is 16 residues. CDR1 is MNHEY and CDR2 is SVGAGI in the germline V gene.

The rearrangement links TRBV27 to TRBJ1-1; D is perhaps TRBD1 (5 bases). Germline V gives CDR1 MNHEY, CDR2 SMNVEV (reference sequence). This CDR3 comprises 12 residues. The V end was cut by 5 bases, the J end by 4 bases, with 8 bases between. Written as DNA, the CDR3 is TGTGCCAGCAGTCCTCAGGGCACTGAAGCTTTCTTT. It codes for CASSPQGTEAFF.

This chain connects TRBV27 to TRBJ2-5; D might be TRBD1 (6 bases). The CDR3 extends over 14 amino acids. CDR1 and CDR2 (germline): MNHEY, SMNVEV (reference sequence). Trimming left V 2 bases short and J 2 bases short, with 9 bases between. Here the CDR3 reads CASSLDRGQETQYF. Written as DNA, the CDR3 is TGTGCCAGCAGTTTAGATAGGGGGCAAGAGACCCAGTACTTC.

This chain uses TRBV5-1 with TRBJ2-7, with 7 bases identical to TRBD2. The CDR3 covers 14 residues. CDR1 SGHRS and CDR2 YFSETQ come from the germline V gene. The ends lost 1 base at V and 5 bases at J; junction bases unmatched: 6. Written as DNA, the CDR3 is TGCGCCAGCAGCTTGTCGCGGGAGCGGAACGAGCAGTACTTC. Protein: CASSLSRERNEQYF.